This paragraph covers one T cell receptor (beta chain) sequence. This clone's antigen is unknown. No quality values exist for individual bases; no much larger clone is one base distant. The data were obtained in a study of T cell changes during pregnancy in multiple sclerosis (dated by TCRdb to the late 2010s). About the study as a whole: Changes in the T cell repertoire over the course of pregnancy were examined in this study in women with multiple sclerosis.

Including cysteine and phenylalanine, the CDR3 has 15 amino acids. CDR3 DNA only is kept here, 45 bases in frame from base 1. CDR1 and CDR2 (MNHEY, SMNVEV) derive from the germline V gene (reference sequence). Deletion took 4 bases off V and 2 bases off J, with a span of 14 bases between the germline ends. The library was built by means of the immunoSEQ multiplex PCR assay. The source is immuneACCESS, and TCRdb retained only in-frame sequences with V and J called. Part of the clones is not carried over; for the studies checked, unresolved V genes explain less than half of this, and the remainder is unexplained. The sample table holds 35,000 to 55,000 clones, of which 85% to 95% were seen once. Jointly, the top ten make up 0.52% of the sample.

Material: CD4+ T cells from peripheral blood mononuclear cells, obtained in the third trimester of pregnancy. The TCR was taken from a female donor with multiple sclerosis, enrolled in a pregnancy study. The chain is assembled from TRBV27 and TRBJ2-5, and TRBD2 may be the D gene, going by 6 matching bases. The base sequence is TGTGCCAGCAGTTCTCTCAGGGAGGCTCAAGAGACCCAGTACTTC. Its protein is CASSSLREAQETQYF.